This T cell receptor beta chain was sequenced during a study of T cell clonotyping in hematopoietic cell transplantation. Study-level background: Recipient samples before transplant were obtained post-cytoreduction.

Findings and caveats of the study: Pathologically expanded recipient clonotypes increased progressively from day 30 to day 180 as diversity fell. At the given depth, recipient repertoires were over 95% de novo clonotypes. Without cell sorting, CD4 versus CD8 contributions remain unresolved.

Time point indicated: recipient sample about 28 days before transplant, after cytoreduction. Clones were read by immunoSEQ multiplex PCR, and TCRdb kept only the in-frame ones, dropping some. The table shows around 45,000 clones, with roughly four fifths occurring only once. For this clone: Its antigen is unidentified.

Germline values: CDR1 LNHDA, CDR2 SQIVND (reference sequence). V shed 6 bases and J 0 bases; nucleotides not matched to a gene: 7. The CDR3 runs to 15 residues. The TCR was taken from a man aged 55-75 years with myelodysplastic syndrome. Some clones in this sample may be carry-over from other donors' samples. The material sequenced was peripheral blood mononuclear cells, taken before stem cell transplant. V gene TRBV19 combines with J gene TRBJ1-2, with 7 bases matching TRBD1. Written as DNA, the CDR3 is TGTGCCAGTAGCAACTGGACAGGAGCTAACTATGGCTACACCTTC. Amino acids: CASSNWTGANYGYTF.